The sequence of this T cell receptor beta chain was determined in a study of CD8 T cells in ankylosing spondylitis. General observations from the study: Those disease-linked clones were CD8+; they were also relatively rare in peripheral blood. About 8 highly homologous variants formed a TCR beta motif that appeared characteristic of ankylosing spondylitis blood. Past research had described some motif variants in reactive arthritis synovial fluid and blood.

This clonotype came up a few times. Its cognate antigen is unknown. Each TCR beta library was made by quantitative 5'-RACE that incorporated molecular barcodes. TCRdb re-derived calls from the 5' RACE reads in MiXCR, one entry per CDR3 protein. There are just under 550,000 distinct CDR3 sequences in the sample; approximately 11% occur only once, and approximately 6.2% lies in the top ten. This receptor was taken from a male donor with ankylosing spondylitis. Sequenced material: blood, either unsorted or a sorted T cell fraction (not recorded which).

The CDR3 DNA sequence: TGCGCCAGCAATCTGAACGGGTACGAGCAGTACTTC. It yields the protein CASNLNGYEQYF. This rearrangement joins TRBV5-1 to TRBJ2-7; D not certain. The CDR3 consists of 12 residues. Trimming pared 6 bases from V and 4 bases from J, leaving 11 bases between. The germline V gene encodes CDR1 SGHRS and CDR2 YFSETQ.